The text below deals with one T cell receptor beta chain. The CDR3 sequence is 11 residues long. Germline V CDR1 and CDR2: SGHRS, YFSETQ. With 4 bases clipped from V and 7 bases from J, the junction kept 1 base outside the gene matches. This entry belongs to a study of OX40 agonist ivuxolimab in advanced cancers. Generated by immunoSEQ multiplex PCR, the TCRdb table keeps only in-frame clones and is missing some. Found here are 65,000 to 80,000 clones, approximately 86% of them singletons; the top ten hold about 1%. Sample: CD4+ or CD8+ T cells sorted from blood, taken in a trial of the OX40 agonist ivuxolimab. This receptor was obtained from an adult with an advanced solid tumor such as melanoma, head and neck, liver or kidney cancer. The rearrangement joins TRBV5-1 to TRBJ1-2; 7 positions match TRBD1. The CDR3 sequence is CASSQGVGYTF. The CDR3 DNA is TGCGCCAGCAGCCAGGGGGTTGGCTACACCTTC.